Shown below are 27 T cell receptor beta chains from a single sample sequenced in a study of blood T cell repertoires in COVID-19. This table comes from immunoSEQ multiplex PCR, and its TCRdb copy is limited to in-frame clones, with some not included. The sample has tens of thousands of clones; about 80% are singletons. Sequencing was performed on peripheral blood. Receptors originate from a man in his 70s with acute or convalescent COVID-19.

The chain is built from TRBV7-2 and TRBJ2-5; 15 nucleotides align to TRBD2. With 5 bases clipped from V and 4 bases from J, the junction kept 8 bases outside the gene matches. There are 17 residues in the CDR3. Germline CDR1 reads SGHTA; CDR2 reads FQGNSA. The CDR3 DNA sequence: TGTGCCAGCAGCCCCAGGACTAGCGGGGGGGCAGGAGAGACCCAGTACTTC. Protein sequence: CASSPRTSGGAGETQYF.

J is TRBJ2-3 and V is TRBV12-5; no definite D call. This CDR3 has 12 amino acids. Germline V gene lookup returns CDR1 LGHNT and CDR2 FRNRAP. V lost 7 bases to trimming and J lost 2 bases, with 7 bases between them. CDR3 coding DNA: TGTGCTAGTGCGAGTTCCACAGATACGCAGTATTTT. Its protein is CASASSTDTQYF.

The chain has TRBV5-6 and TRBJ1-1, with D unclear. Germline-derived CDR1 and CDR2 are SGHDT and YYEEEE. The CDR3 is 14 residues long. With 1 base removed from V and 3 bases from J, the gap between germline ends came to 10 bases. CDR3 sequence reads: CASSLLGADTEAFF. As DNA, the CDR3 is TGTGCCAGCAGCTTGTTGGGCGCCGACACTGAAGCTTTCTTT.

This sequence joins TRBV28 and TRBJ1-2, with 7 bases identical to TRBD1. Germline V CDR1 and CDR2: MDHEN, SYDVKM. Unmatched junction bases numbered 1, after V lost 8 bases and J lost 1 base. The CDR3 contains 12 residues. The CDR3: CASQGDNYGYTF. For the CDR3, the DNA is TGTGCCAGCCAGGGGGATAACTATGGCTACACCTTC.

The gene calls are TRBV5-1 and TRBJ2-1; 8 nucleotides line up with TRBD2. Germline V lookup: CDR1 SGHRS, CDR2 YFSETQ. The CDR3 loop spans 16 amino acids. Losses at the gene ends were 2 bases for V and 1 base for J; bases not matched to a gene: 5. This chain's CDR3 is CASSLMGGGSYNEQFF. The CDR3 coding sequence is TGCGCCAGCAGCTTAATGGGCGGGGGGTCCTACAATGAGCAGTTCTTC. Complete variable domain (other parts from reference TRBV5-1 and TRBJ2-1): KAGVTQTPRYLIKTRGQQVTLSCSPISGHRSVSWYQQTPGQGLQFLFEYFSETQRNKGNFPGRFSGRQFSNSRSEMNVSTLELGDSALYLCASSLMGGGSYNEQFFGPGTRLTVL.

The chain uses TRBV27 and TRBJ1-1; 8 bases align to TRBD1. The CDR3 has 14 residues. The J segment lost 4 bases and the V segment lost 2 bases, leaving 3 bases of the junction unmatched. The germline V gene has CDR1 MNHEY and CDR2 SMNVEV (reference sequence). The CDR3 loop reads CASSLRQGITEAFF. The CDR3 DNA reads TGTGCCAGCAGTTTAAGACAGGGGATCACTGAAGCTTTCTTT.

The chain has TRBV9 and TRBJ1-1, with a weak D call TRBD1 (5 bases). The CDR3 consists of 12 residues. V lost 4 bases and J 7 bases, leaving 11 bases between the germline ends. Germline V gene data show CDR1 as SGDLS and CDR2 as YYNGEE. The chain's CDR3 is CASSPPQGEAFF. Here the CDR3 DNA reads TGTGCCAGCAGCCCTCCTCAGGGTGAAGCTTTCTTT.

The table lists this clone with a few counts. CDR3 amino acids: CASSPMASPGGELFF. DNA for the CDR3: TGTGCCAGCTCACCAATGGCCTCTCCGGGAGGGGAGCTGTTTTTT. The chain uses TRBV18 and TRBJ2-2; D may be TRBD2 (5 bases). CDR1 KGHSH and CDR2 LQKENI come from the germline V gene. Between the trimmed V and J ends, which lost 2 bases and 8 bases, there was a span of 15 bases. This CDR3 is 15 amino acids long.

V gene TRBV19 combines with J gene TRBJ2-5; 12 bases match TRBD2. Looked up from germline, CDR1 is LNHDA and CDR2 is SQIVND (reference sequence). V dropped 5 bases and J dropped 3; count of bases not matched to a gene: 4. The CDR3 is made up of 15 amino acids. In DNA, the CDR3 is TGTGCCAGTAGTGTACTAGCGGGGGGCAAAGAGACCCAGTACTTC. Protein sequence: CASSVLAGGKETQYF.

The chain joins TRBV3-1 (or the pseudogene TRBV3-2) to TRBJ1-2, with a possible D match to TRBD1 (5 bases). The CDR3 has 12 residues. V was pared by 4 bases and J by 4 bases, with 7 bases between. Looked up from germline, CDR1 is LGHDT and CDR2 is YNNKEL (reference sequence). CDR3 loop: CASSPGGYGYTF. CDR3 in DNA: TGTGCCAGCAGCCCCGGGGGCTATGGCTACACCTTC.

The CDR3 region is CASGLVLGTENTEAFF. The CDR3 nucleotides read TGTGCTAGTGGTTTGGTCCTTGGGACAGAGAACACTGAAGCTTTCTTT. V usage is TRBV12-5 and J usage is TRBJ1-1, with TRBD1 matching 7 bases. V was pared by 0 bases and J by 1 base, with 5 bases of the junction left unmatched. The germline V gene encodes CDR1 LGHNT and CDR2 FRNRAP. CDR3 size: 16 residues.

The chain has TRBV27 and TRBJ2-6; D call uncertain. The CDR3 is 15 residues long. CDR1 is MNHEY and CDR2 is SMNVEV in the germline V gene (reference sequence). V was pared by 6 bases and J by 1 base, with 10 bases between. CDR3 nucleotide sequence: TGTGCCAGCAGCACAGACCTATCTGGGGCCAACGTCCTGACTTTC. This translates into CASSTDLSGANVLTF. The full variable domain, in which reference TRBV27 and TRBJ2-6 provide the parts outside the CDR3, is EAQVTQNPRYLITVTGKKLTVTCSQNMNHEYMSWYRQDPGLGLRQIYYSMNVEVTDKGDVPEGYKVSRKEKRNFPLILESPSPNQTSLYFCASSTDLSGANVLTFGAGSRLTVL.

The table lists this clone with a few counts. The chain is built from TRBV19 and TRBJ2-1; 13 nucleotides match TRBD2. The CDR3 sequence is 15 residues long. Per the germline V gene, CDR1 is LNHDA and CDR2 is SQIVND (reference sequence). V was clipped by 6 bases and J by 8 bases; unmatched bases: 7. The chain's CDR3 is CASRNWTSGSDEQFF. CDR3 DNA: TGTGCCAGTAGGAATTGGACTAGCGGGAGTGATGAGCAGTTCTTC. The whole variable domain, filled in from reference TRBV19 and TRBJ2-1, reads DGGITQSPKYLFRKEGQNVTLSCEQNLNHDAMYWYRQDPGQGLRLIYYSQIVNDFQKGDIAEGYSVSREKKESFPLTVTSAQKNPTAFYLCASRNWTSGSDEQFFGPGTRLTVL.

This sequence joins TRBV5-5 and TRBJ1-5; D might be TRBD1 (6 bases). This CDR3 is built from 14 residues. Trimming took 4 bases from V and 3 from J, leaving 11 bases between them. Looked up from germline, CDR1 is SGHKS and CDR2 is YYEKEE (reference sequence). As DNA, the CDR3 is TGTGCCAGCAGCGCTGGACAGTCCAATCAGCCCCAGCATTTT. It is translated as CASSAGQSNQPQHF. The full variable domain, in which reference TRBV5-5 and TRBJ1-5 provide the parts outside the CDR3, is DAGVTQSPTHLIKTRGQQVTLRCSPISGHKSVSWYQQVLGQGPQFIFQYYEKEERGRGNFPDRFSARQFPNYSSELNVNALLLGDSALYLCASSAGQSNQPQHFGDGTRLSIL.

This clone was detected only a few times. The chain recombines TRBV30 with TRBJ2-7; 9 bases are a match to TRBD2. CDR3 length: 14 amino acids. V shed 4 bases and J 4 bases; nucleotides not matched to a gene: 8. Per germline, CDR1 GTSNPN and CDR2 SVGIG (reference sequence). The CDR3 loop reads CAWKVAGASYEQYF. The CDR3 DNA is TGTGCCTGGAAAGTAGCGGGAGCGTCTTACGAGCAGTACTTC.

The rearrangement joins TRBV6-1 to TRBJ2-7; 7 nucleotides align to TRBD1. The V gene end was trimmed by 2 bases and the J gene end by 3 bases; junction bases not matched to a gene: 4. CDR1 and CDR2 (germline): MNHNS, SASEGT. This CDR3 is built from 14 residues. CDR3 protein: CASSEMGQLYEQYF. The CDR3 nucleotides read TGTGCCAGCAGTGAAATGGGACAGCTCTACGAGCAGTACTTC.

J is TRBJ1-1 and V is TRBV12-3 or TRBV12-4; D is ambiguous. V shed 2 bases and J shed 10 bases, with 11 bases lying between them. The CDR3 loop spans 12 amino acids. The CDR3 region has the DNA TGTGCCAGCAGTTTAATGGCGGGCGGAGCTTTCTTT. Protein sequence: CASSLMAGGAFF.

J is TRBJ2-7 and V is TRBV19; TRBD2 is a possible D gene (5 bases). The V end lost 4 bases, the J end lost 0 bases, and 13 bases lay between the germline ends. The CDR3 is made up of 15 amino acids. Germline V lookup: CDR1 LNHDA, CDR2 SQIVND (reference sequence). This chain's CDR3 is CASSTRLGSSYEQYF. The CDR3 coding sequence is TGTGCCAGTAGTACTCGGTTGGGGAGCTCCTACGAGCAGTACTTC.

The V and J genes are TRBV27 and TRBJ2-3; 8 bases line up with TRBD2. J lost 2 bases, V lost 2 bases, and 9 bases had no gene match. CDR1 MNHEY and CDR2 SMNVEV come from the germline V gene (reference sequence). The CDR3 covers 17 residues. The CDR3 reads CASSLSRAGGPTDTQYF. The CDR3, as DNA: TGTGCCAGCAGTTTAAGTAGGGCGGGAGGACCCACAGATACGCAGTATTTT.

The chain has TRBV6-5 and TRBJ2-7, with D unclear. CDR3 length: 11 residues. Germline-derived CDR1 and CDR2 are MNHEY and SVGAGI. Deletions cut 6 bases from V and 3 bases from J, with 6 bases between. CDR3 sequence: CASRSYYEQYF. CDR3 in DNA: TGTGCCAGCAGATCCTACTACGAGCAGTACTTC.

The chain employs TRBV4-2 and TRBJ1-4; D is unclear. The length of the CDR3 is 16 residues. Trimming took off 0 bases at V and 4 bases at J, with 12 bases between the two ends. Germline loops: CDR1 LGHNA, CDR2 YNFKEQ. CDR3 coding DNA: TGTGCCAGCAGCCAAGATCGAGGAGGGAATAATGAAAAACTGTTTTTT. This codes for CASSQDRGGNNEKLFF.

The V and J genes are TRBV19 and TRBJ1-6; weak D call: TRBD1 (6 bases). CDR3 length equals 16 residues. Trimming stripped 2 bases from V and 3 bases from J, with 11 bases between. Per the germline V gene, CDR1 is LNHDA and CDR2 is SQIVND (reference sequence). CDR3: CASSISAGDYNSPLHF. The CDR3 DNA follows: TGTGCCAGTAGTATATCAGCAGGGGACTATAATTCACCCCTCCACTTT.

This clone has only one observation. The V and J genes are TRBV7-2 and TRBJ1-1; no reliable D call. The CDR3 is made up of 13 amino acids. V was cut by 3 bases and J by 0 bases, with 5 bases left in between. Germline loops: CDR1 SGHTA, CDR2 FQGNSA. The CDR3 loop is CASSFQVNTEAFF. CDR3 DNA sequence: TGTGCCAGCAGCTTTCAGGTGAACACTGAAGCTTTCTTT.

V usage is TRBV7-2 and J usage is TRBJ2-7; 9 bases are shared with TRBD1. Germline CDR1 and CDR2: SGHTA and FQGNSA. There are 15 residues in the CDR3. Trimming took 5 bases from V and 4 from J; bases not matched to a gene: 9. CDR3 DNA: TGTGCCAGCAGCCTCCAGGGACAGGGCACTTACGAGCAGTACTTC. Translating it yields CASSLQGQGTYEQYF.

The chain is built from TRBV11-2 and TRBJ1-2; possible D gene TRBD1, 5 bases. The germline V gene encodes CDR1 SGHAT and CDR2 FQNNGV. V was shortened by 0 bases and J by 4 bases, with 6 bases between the two germline ends. The CDR3 sequence is 13 residues long. Written as DNA, the CDR3 is TGTGCCAGCAGCTTAGACCAGGGCTATGGCTACACCTTC. It specifies CASSLDQGYGYTF.

The chain combines TRBV28 with TRBJ1-4, with D unresolved. CDR1 is MDHEN and CDR2 is SYDVKM in the germline V gene. Between the trimmed V and J ends, which lost 6 bases and 8 bases, there was a span of 16 bases. This CDR3 is 14 amino acids long. The CDR3 region is CASSLPRGEEKLFF. CDR3 nucleotides: TGTGCCAGCAGCCTTCCCCGGGGTGAAGAAAAACTGTTTTTT.

The V call is TRBV5-6, the J call TRBJ2-5; TRBD1 is a possible D gene (6 bases). CDR3 length: 14 residues. Germline values: CDR1 SGHDT, CDR2 YYEEEE. V was trimmed by 2 bases and J by 5 bases, leaving 13 bases between them. The CDR3: CASSFGRGGETQYF. CDR3 bases: TGTGCCAGCAGCTTCGGCAGGGGCGGCGAGACCCAGTACTTC.